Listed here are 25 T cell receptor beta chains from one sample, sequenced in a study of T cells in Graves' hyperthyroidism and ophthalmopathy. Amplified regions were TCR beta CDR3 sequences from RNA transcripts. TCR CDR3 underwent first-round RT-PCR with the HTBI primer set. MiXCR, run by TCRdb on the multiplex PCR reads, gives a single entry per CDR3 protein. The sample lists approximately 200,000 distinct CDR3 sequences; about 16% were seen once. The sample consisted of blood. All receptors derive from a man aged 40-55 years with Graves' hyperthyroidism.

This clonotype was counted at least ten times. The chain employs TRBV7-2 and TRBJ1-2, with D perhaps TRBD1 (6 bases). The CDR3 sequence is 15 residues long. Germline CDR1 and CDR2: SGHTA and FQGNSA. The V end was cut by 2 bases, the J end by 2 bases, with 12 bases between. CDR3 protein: CASSLYNRANYGYTF. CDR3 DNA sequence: TGTGCCAGCAGCTTATATAACAGGGCGAACTATGGCTACACCTTC.

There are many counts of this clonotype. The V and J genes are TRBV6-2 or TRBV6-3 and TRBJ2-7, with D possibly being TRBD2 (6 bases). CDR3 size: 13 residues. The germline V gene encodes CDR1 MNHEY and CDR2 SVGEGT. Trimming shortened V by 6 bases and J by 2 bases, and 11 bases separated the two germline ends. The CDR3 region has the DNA TGTGCCAGCAGCATGGGACTCCCCTACGAGCAGTACTTC. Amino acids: CASSMGLPYEQYF.

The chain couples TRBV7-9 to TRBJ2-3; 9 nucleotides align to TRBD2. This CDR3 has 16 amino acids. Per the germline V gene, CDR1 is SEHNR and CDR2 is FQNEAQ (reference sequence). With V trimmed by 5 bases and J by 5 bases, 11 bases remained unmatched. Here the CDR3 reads CASSLSPAGGQDTQYF. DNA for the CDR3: TGTGCCAGCAGCCTATCCCCCGCGGGGGGGCAAGATACGCAGTATTTT.

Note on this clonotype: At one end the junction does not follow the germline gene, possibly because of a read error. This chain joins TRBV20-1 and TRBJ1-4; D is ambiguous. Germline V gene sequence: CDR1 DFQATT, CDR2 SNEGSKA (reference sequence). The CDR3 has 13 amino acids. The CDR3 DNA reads TGCAGTACTAGGAGTATGACTAATGAAAAACTGTTTTTT. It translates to CSTRSMTNEKLFF.

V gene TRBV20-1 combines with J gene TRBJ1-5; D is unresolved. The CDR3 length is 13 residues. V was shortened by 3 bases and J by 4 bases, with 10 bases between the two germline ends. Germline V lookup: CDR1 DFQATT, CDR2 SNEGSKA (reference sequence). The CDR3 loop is CSARLRVNQPQHF. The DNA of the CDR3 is TGCAGTGCTAGGCTTAGGGTGAATCAGCCCCAGCATTTT.

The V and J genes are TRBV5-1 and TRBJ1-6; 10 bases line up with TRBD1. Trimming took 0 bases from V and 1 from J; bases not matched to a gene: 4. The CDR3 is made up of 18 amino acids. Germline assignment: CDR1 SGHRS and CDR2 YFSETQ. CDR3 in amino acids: CASSLDRQGASYNSPLHF. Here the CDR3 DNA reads TGCGCCAGCAGCTTGGACCGACAGGGGGCTTCCTATAATTCACCCCTCCACTTT.

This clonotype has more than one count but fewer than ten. CDR3 region: CASTSVNQPQHF. The CDR3 DNA reads as TGTGCCAGCACCAGCGTTAATCAGCCCCAGCATTTT. The chain links TRBV6-1 to TRBJ1-5; D gene uncertain. V dropped 7 bases and J dropped 4 bases, with 8 bases sitting between them. The germline V gene has CDR1 MNHNS and CDR2 SASEGT. This CDR3 spans 12 amino acids.

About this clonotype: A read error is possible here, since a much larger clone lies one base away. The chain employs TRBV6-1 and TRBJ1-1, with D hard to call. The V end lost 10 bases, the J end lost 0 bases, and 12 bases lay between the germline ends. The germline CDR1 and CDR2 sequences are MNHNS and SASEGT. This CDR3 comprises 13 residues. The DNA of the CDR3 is TGTGCCATCCGACATGGCTTGAACACTGAAGCTTTCTTT. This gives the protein CAIRHGLNTEAFF.

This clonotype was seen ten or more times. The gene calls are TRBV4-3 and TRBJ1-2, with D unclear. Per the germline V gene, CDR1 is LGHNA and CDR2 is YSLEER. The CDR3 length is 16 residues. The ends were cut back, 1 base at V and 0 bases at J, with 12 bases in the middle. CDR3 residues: CASSQVSIGANYGYTF. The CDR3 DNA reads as TGCGCCAGCAGCCAAGTATCTATTGGAGCTAACTATGGCTACACCTTC.

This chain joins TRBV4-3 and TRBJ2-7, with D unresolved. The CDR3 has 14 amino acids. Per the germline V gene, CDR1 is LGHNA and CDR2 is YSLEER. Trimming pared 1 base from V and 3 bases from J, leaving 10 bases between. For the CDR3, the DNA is TGCGCCAGCAGCCAAGGGCTGGGATTCTACGAGCAGTACTTC. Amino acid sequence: CASSQGLGFYEQYF.

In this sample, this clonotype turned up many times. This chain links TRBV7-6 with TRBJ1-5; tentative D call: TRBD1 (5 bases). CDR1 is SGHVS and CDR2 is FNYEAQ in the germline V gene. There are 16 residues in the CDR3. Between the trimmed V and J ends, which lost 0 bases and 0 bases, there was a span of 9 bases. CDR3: CASSLAGGVSNQPQHF. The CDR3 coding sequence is TGTGCCAGCAGCTTAGCCGGAGGGGTTAGCAATCAGCCCCAGCATTTT.

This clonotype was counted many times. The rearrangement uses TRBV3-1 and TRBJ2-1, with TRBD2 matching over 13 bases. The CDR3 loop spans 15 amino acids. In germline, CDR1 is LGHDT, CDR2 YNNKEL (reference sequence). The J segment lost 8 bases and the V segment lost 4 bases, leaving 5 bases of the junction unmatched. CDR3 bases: TGTGCCAGCAGCCCGGGGACTAGCGGGGTTCATGAGCAGTTCTTC. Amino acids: CASSPGTSGVHEQFF.

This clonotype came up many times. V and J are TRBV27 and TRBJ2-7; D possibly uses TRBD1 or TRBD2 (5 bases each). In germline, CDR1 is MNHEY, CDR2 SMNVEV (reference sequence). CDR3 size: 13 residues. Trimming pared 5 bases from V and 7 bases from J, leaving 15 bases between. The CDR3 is CASSEPGPGEQYF. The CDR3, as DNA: TGTGCCAGCAGTGAACCGGGACCAGGGGAGCAGTACTTC.

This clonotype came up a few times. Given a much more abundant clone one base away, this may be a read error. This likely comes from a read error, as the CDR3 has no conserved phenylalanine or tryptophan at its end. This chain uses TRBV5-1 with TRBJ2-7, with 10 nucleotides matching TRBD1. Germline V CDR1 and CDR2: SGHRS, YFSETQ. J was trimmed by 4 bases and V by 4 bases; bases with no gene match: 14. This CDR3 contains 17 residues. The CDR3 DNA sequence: TGCGCCAGCAGCATAATTCCTCTGACAGGGGGCGGGTACGAGCAGTACCTC. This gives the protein CASSIIPLTGGGYEQYL.

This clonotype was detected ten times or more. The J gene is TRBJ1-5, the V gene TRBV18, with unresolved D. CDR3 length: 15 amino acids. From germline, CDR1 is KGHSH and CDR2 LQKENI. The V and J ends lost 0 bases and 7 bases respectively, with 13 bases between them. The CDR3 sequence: CASSPPGSGQQPQHF. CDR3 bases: TGTGCCAGCTCACCACCGGGCTCAGGCCAACAGCCCCAGCATTTT.

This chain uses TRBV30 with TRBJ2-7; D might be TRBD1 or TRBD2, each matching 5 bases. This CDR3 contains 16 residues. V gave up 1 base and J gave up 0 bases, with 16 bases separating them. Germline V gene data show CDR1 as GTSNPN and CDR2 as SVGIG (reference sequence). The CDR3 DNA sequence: TGTGCCTGGAGTGCCCCGGGACGGATGGACTCCTACGAGCAGTACTTC. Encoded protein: CAWSAPGRMDSYEQYF.

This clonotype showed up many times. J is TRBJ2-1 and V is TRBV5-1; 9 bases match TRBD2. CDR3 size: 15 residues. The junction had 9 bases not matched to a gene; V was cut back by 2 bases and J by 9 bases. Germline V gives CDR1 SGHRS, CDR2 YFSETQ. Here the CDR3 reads CASSFIAGEGGEQFF. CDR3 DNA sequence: TGCGCCAGCAGCTTCATAGCGGGGGAGGGCGGTGAGCAGTTCTTC.

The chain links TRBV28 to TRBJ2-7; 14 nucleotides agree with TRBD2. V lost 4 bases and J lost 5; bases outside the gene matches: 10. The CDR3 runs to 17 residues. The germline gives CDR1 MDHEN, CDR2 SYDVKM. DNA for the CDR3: TGTGCCAGCAGTTCCGGACTAGCGGGGGGCTTAGGGGACGAGCAGTACTTC. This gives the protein CASSSGLAGGLGDEQYF.

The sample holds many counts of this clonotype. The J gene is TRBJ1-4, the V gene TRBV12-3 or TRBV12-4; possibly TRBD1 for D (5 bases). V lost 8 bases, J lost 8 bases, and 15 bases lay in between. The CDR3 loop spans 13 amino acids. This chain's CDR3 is CASSSGVREKLFF. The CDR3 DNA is TGTGCCAGCTCCTCGGGGGTTCGAGAAAAACTGTTTTTT.

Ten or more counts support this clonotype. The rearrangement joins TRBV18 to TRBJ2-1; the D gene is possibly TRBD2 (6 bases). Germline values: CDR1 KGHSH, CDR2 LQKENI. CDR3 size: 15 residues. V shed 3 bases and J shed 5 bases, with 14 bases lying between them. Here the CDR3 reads CASSPAGTLNNEQFF. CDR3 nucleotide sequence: TGTGCCAGCTCACCCGCCGGGACTCTCAACAATGAGCAGTTCTTC.

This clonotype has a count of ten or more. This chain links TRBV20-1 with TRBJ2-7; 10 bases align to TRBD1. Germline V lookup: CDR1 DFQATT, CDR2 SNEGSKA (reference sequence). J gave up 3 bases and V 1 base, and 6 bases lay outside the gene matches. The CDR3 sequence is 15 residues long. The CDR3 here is CSARVRTGGFYEQYF. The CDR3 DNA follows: TGCAGTGCTAGAGTCCGGACAGGGGGTTTCTACGAGCAGTACTTC.

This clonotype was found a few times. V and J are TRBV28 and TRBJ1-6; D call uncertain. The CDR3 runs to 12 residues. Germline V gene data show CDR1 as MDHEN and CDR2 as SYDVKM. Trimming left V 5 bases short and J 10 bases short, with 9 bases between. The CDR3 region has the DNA TGTGCCAGCAGTACTCCGGGGTCACCCCTCCACTTT. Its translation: CASSTPGSPLHF.

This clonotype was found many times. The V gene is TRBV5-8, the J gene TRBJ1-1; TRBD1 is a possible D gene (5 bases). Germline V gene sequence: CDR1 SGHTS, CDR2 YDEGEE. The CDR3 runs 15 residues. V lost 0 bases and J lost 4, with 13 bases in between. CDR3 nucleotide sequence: TGTGCCAGCAGCTTGGAGGGCAGGGAGGGCACTGAAGCTTTCTTT. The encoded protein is CASSLEGREGTEAFF. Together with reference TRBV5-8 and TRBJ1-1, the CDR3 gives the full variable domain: EAGVTQSPTHLIKTRGQQATLRCSPISGHTSVYWYQQALGLGLQFLLWYDEGEERNRGNFPPRFSGRQFPNYSSELNVNALELEDSALYLCASSLEGREGTEAFFGQGTRLTVV.

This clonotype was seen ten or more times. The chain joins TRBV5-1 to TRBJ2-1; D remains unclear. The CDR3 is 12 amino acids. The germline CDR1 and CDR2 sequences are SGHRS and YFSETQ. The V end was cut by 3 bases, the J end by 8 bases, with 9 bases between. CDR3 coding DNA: TGCGCCAGCAGCTCGGGCGATGATGAGCAGTTCTTC. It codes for CASSSGDDEQFF.

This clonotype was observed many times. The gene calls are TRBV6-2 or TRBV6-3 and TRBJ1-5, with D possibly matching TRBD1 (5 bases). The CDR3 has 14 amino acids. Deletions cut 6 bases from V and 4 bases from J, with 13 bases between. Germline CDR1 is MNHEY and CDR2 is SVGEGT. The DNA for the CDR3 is TGTGCCAGCAGCTATCAGGGAGAGAATCAGCCCCAGCATTTT. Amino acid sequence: CASSYQGENQPQHF.